Listed here are 28 T cell receptor beta chains from one sample, sequenced in a study of T cells expressing NK-cell markers. TCRdb re-analyzed the 5' RACE reads; it lists each CDR3 protein once, without DNA. Its table records about 540,000 distinct CDR3 sequences. Sequencing was done on a sample of blood T cells: a sorted CD56 or NKG2C T cell subset, CD4+ or CD8+ T cells, or bulk PBMC T cells (not recorded which). These receptors all stem from a man aged 18 to 29 in good health.

The gene calls are TRBV9 and TRBJ1-5; TCRdb indicates TRBD1, and absent DNA this call remains unverified. The germline gives CDR1 SGDLS, CDR2 YYNGEE. This CDR3 is built from 15 residues. CDR3 amino acids: CASSVEGAGNQPQHF.

The V gene is TRBV7-9, the J gene TRBJ1-2; the D call from TCRdb, TRBD1, cannot be confirmed without DNA. The CDR3 totals 14 residues. CDR1 SEHNR and CDR2 FQNEAQ come from the germline V gene (reference sequence). This CDR3 is CASSSGRADYGYTF.

The gene calls are TRBV4-3 and TRBJ1-2; no DNA is available, so the TRBD1 call from TCRdb remains unchecked. CDR1 and CDR2 (germline): LGHNA, YSLEER. This CDR3 spans 16 amino acids. CDR3 region: CASSLIHGQGRYGYTF.

The V call is TRBV28, the J call TRBJ2-5; TCRdb's assignment of TRBD2 cannot be checked, as there is no DNA. Looked up from germline, CDR1 is MDHEN and CDR2 is SYDVKM. There are 15 residues in the CDR3. CDR3 amino acids: CASRQEGGRVETQYF.

The chain is built from TRBV20-1 and TRBJ2-7; with no DNA, the TCRdb D assignment of TRBD1 cannot be verified. This CDR3 contains 14 residues. The V gene's germline CDR1 is DFQATT and CDR2 SNEGSKA (reference sequence). CDR3 in amino acids: CSAPLSGASVEQYF.

The chain has TRBV6-2 or TRBV6-3 and TRBJ2-5; without DNA, the TCRdb call of TRBD2 cannot be checked. In germline, CDR1 is MNHEY, CDR2 SVGEGT. The CDR3 runs 12 residues. The CDR3 is CASTGWQETQYF.

This chain links TRBV20-1 with TRBJ1-4; absent DNA, TCRdb's TRBD1 call cannot be checked. The CDR3 spans 15 residues. The germline gives CDR1 DFQATT, CDR2 SNEGSKA (reference sequence). CDR3: CSARDYQGSNEKLFF.

The rearrangement uses TRBV29-1 and TRBJ2-1; TCRdb's assignment of TRBD2 cannot be checked, as there is no DNA. The germline V gene encodes CDR1 SQVTM and CDR2 ANQGSEA. This CDR3 spans 19 amino acids. CDR3 sequence reads: CSVDIWGVTGLAGDNEQFF.

The chain joins TRBV7-3 to TRBJ2-5. CDR1 SGHTA and CDR2 FQGTGA come from the germline V gene. This CDR3 comprises 15 residues. Here the CDR3 reads CASSFSDSSQETQYF.

The V gene is TRBV27, the J gene TRBJ1-6. CDR1 is MNHEY, CDR2 SMNVEV, per germline (reference sequence). The CDR3 runs 14 residues. The CDR3: CASSLGSNNSPLHF.

CDR3 sequence: CASRALGVPTDTQYF. The chain recombines TRBV6-2 or TRBV6-3 with TRBJ2-3; with no DNA, the TCRdb D assignment of TRBD2 cannot be verified. The CDR3 contains 15 residues. Germline V gene data show CDR1 as MNHEY and CDR2 as SVGEGT.

This chain uses TRBV10-3 with TRBJ2-1; without DNA, the TCRdb call of TRBD1 cannot be checked. Germline V CDR1 and CDR2: ENHRY, SYGVKD. This CDR3 comprises 15 residues. The CDR3 reads CAISDPGQPRDEQFF.

V is TRBV7-8 and J is TRBJ2-6; TCRdb returns TRBD2, unconfirmable since there is no DNA. The germline CDR1 and CDR2 sequences are SGHVS and FQNEAQ. CDR3 length: 20 amino acids. The CDR3: CASSLIARLAGRSGANVLTF. Combining the CDR3 with reference TRBV7-8 and TRBJ2-6 gives the whole variable domain GAGVSQSPRYKVAKRGQDVALRCDPISGHVSLFWYQQALGQGPEFLTYFQNEAQLDKSGLPSDRFFAERPEGSVSTLKIQRTQQEDSAVYLCASSLIARLAGRSGANVLTFGAGSRLTVL.

The chain recombines TRBV7-9 with TRBJ2-1; TCRdb calls TRBD1, which cannot be checked without DNA. The CDR3 is 16 residues long. Germline-derived CDR1 and CDR2 are SEHNR and FQNEAQ (reference sequence). The CDR3: CASSKGTGARYNEQFF.

The rearrangement uses TRBV6-1 and TRBJ1-3; TCRdb calls TRBD1, which cannot be checked without DNA. The CDR3 loop spans 14 amino acids. Per germline, CDR1 MNHNS and CDR2 SASEGT. The CDR3 reads CASTRMGSGNTIYF.

The chain has TRBV28 and TRBJ1-6. This CDR3 is built from 11 residues. Germline assignment: CDR1 MDHEN and CDR2 SYDVKM. CDR3 residues: CASSLASPLHF.

This chain uses TRBV7-8 with TRBJ2-7; the D call of TRBD2 rests on TCRdb alone, since no DNA is present to check it. Germline values: CDR1 SGHVS, CDR2 FQNEAQ. The CDR3 loop spans 17 amino acids. The CDR3 sequence is CASSLGGRTGGRREQYF.

The chain combines TRBV7-9 with TRBJ1-1. Germline CDR1 SEHNR, CDR2 FQNEAQ (reference sequence). The length of the CDR3 is 11 residues. The CDR3 sequence: CASSLEPEAFF.

The V gene is TRBV7-9, the J gene TRBJ2-2; TCRdb calls TRBD2, which cannot be checked without DNA. The germline gives CDR1 SEHNR, CDR2 FQNEAQ (reference sequence). This CDR3 has 13 residues. Here the CDR3 reads CASSSSGAGELFF.

The chain couples TRBV4-3 to TRBJ2-3; TCRdb returns TRBD1, unconfirmable since there is no DNA. Germline assignment: CDR1 LGHNA and CDR2 YSLEER. This CDR3 spans 16 amino acids. The CDR3: CASSQEGQGISDTQYF.

The rearrangement links TRBV20-1 to TRBJ2-1; TCRdb designates TRBD1, a call that cannot be tested without DNA. CDR3 size: 11 residues. Germline CDR1 reads DFQATT; CDR2 reads SNEGSKA (reference sequence). The CDR3 region is CSASGNNEQFF.

This chain uses TRBV2 with TRBJ2-2; TCRdb picks TRBD2, but there is no DNA to check that call. CDR1 SNHLY and CDR2 FYNNEI come from the germline V gene. This CDR3 has 14 residues. Here the CDR3 reads CASSEDGSNGELFF.

The V call is TRBV5-5, the J call TRBJ2-2; TCRdb's D call of TRBD2 is untestable without DNA. CDR3 length: 15 amino acids. Germline CDR1 reads SGHKS; CDR2 reads YYEKEE (reference sequence). The CDR3 sequence: CASRPRDSNTGELFF.

CDR3 sequence reads: CASSGVGKQDEQYF. This sequence joins TRBV25-1 and TRBJ2-7; TCRdb's D gene call, TRBD1, goes unchecked for lack of DNA. The CDR3 consists of 14 residues. CDR1 is MGHDK, CDR2 SYGVNS, per germline.

CDR3 loop: CASSVDRVYTGELFF. This sequence joins TRBV9 and TRBJ2-2; absent DNA, TCRdb's TRBD1 call cannot be checked. The germline V gene has CDR1 SGDLS and CDR2 YYNGEE. The CDR3 is 15 residues long.

V and J are TRBV29-1 and TRBJ1-6. Germline V lookup: CDR1 SQVTM, CDR2 ANQGSEA. This CDR3 is built from 13 residues. CDR3 in amino acids: CSSKGDSWSPLHF. The whole variable domain, filled in from reference TRBV29-1 and TRBJ1-6, reads SAVISQKPSRDICQRGTSLTIQCQVDSQVTMMFWYRQQPGQSLTLIATANQGSEATYESGFVIDKFPISRPNLTFSTLTVSNMSPEDSSIYLCSSKGDSWSPLHFGNGTRLTVT.

The chain uses TRBV5-6 and TRBJ2-7; TCRdb's D gene call, TRBD1, goes unchecked for lack of DNA. Germline loops: CDR1 SGHDT, CDR2 YYEEEE. The CDR3 is 16 residues long. The CDR3 reads CASSLTPGGIGYEQYF. Full variable domain (missing parts from reference TRBV5-6 and TRBJ2-7): DAGVTQSPTHLIKTRGQQVTLRCSPKSGHDTVSWYQQALGQGPQFIFQYYEEEERQRGNFPDRFSGHQFPNYSSELNVNALLLGDSALYLCASSLTPGGIGYEQYFGPGTRLTVT.

The chain carries TRBV12-3 or TRBV12-4 and TRBJ2-5. The CDR3 runs to 15 residues. The CDR3: CASSLVGERGETQYF.